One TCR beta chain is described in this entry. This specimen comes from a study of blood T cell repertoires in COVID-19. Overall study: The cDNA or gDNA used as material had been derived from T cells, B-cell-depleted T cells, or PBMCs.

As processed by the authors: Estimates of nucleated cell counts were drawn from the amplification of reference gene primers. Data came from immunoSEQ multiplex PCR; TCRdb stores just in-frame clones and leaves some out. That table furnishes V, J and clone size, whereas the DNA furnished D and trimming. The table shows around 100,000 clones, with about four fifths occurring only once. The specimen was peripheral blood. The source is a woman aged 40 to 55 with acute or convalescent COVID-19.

The CDR3 DNA reads TGTGCCAGCAGTTACTCGACTGGCACGTTCTACGAGCAGTACTTC. This codes for CASSYSTGTFYEQYF. The chain joins TRBV6-2 or TRBV6-3 to TRBJ2-7, with no clear D. The CDR3 runs to 15 residues. CDR1 is MNHEY and CDR2 is SVGEGT in the germline V gene. Trimming took off 0 bases at V and 3 bases at J, with 12 bases between the two ends.